These T cell receptor beta chains were read from a single sample in a study of blood T cell repertoires in COVID-19. Data came from immunoSEQ multiplex PCR; TCRdb stores just in-frame clones and leaves some out. The sample carries about 80,000 clones, around 80% recorded once. The sequencing input was peripheral blood. The receptors here all came from a man aged 55 to 70 with active or convalescent COVID-19. Both conserved end residues are part of each CDR3. Fields, in order: J gene, D gene, V gene, clone size, CDR3 DNA, CDR3 protein. A D gene is named only where the DNA matches it firmly. The listing skips clone size in some rows; elsewhere it reads once, few, many or a size class.

J gene: TRBJ1-6; D gene: TRBD1; V gene: TRBV6-5; clone size: .; CDR3 DNA: TGTGCCAGCAGTTCCGGGACAGGGGTCAATTCACCCCTCCACTTT; CDR3 protein: CASSSGTGVNSPLHF
J gene: TRBJ2-7; D gene: .; V gene: TRBV7-2; clone size: .; CDR3 DNA: TGTGCCAGCGCCGCAGGGACCTACGAGCAGTACTTC; CDR3 protein: CASAAGTYEQYF
J gene: TRBJ1-2; D gene: .; V gene: TRBV7-2; clone size: .; CDR3 DNA: TGTGCCAGCAGCTTAGCGCAGGGTTCGAGTGGCTACACCTTC; CDR3 protein: CASSLAQGSSGYTF
J gene: TRBJ2-3; D gene: .; V gene: TRBV4-2; clone size: .; CDR3 DNA: TGTGCCAGCAGTCACCGAGGGCAGAGCGCAGATACGCAGTATTTT; CDR3 protein: CASSHRGQSADTQYF
J gene: TRBJ2-1; D gene: .; V gene: TRBV5-4; clone size: .; CDR3 DNA: TGTGCCAGCAGCCTGACAGGGAGGGAGCAGTTCTTC; CDR3 protein: CASSLTGREQFF
J gene: TRBJ1-3; D gene: .; V gene: TRBV3-1/TRBV3-2; clone size: .; CDR3 DNA: TGTGCCAGCAGCCTTCCTCCCCCCTCAAGGGAGGGAAACACCATATATTTT; CDR3 protein: CASSLPPPSREGNTIYF
J gene: TRBJ1-2; D gene: TRBD1; V gene: TRBV6-4; clone size: once; CDR3 DNA: TGTGCCAGCAGTGAGCGGGGACAGGGAAGAAACGGCTACACCTTC; CDR3 protein: CASSERGQGRNGYTF
J gene: TRBJ1-3; D gene: .; V gene: TRBV18; clone size: .; CDR3 DNA: TGTGCCAGCTCTCCGGTGGGAGTATCCTCTGGAAACACCATATATTTT; CDR3 protein: CASSPVGVSSGNTIYF
J gene: TRBJ1-5; D gene: .; V gene: TRBV12-2; clone size: .; CDR3 DNA: TGTGCAAGTCGCTTAGACGGACTGATCAATCAGCCCCAGCATTTT; CDR3 protein: CASRLDGLINQPQHF
J gene: TRBJ1-3; D gene: .; V gene: TRBV4-3; clone size: .; CDR3 DNA: TGCGCCAGCAGCCAACTTCAGGGCGCCACTGGAAACACCATATATTTT; CDR3 protein: CASSQLQGATGNTIYF
J gene: TRBJ2-7; D gene: .; V gene: TRBV27; clone size: .; CDR3 DNA: TGTGCCAGCAGTTTAGACGGCAGGGGATTTTACGAGCAGTACTTC; CDR3 protein: CASSLDGRGFYEQYF
J gene: TRBJ1-5; D gene: .; V gene: TRBV7-2; clone size: .; CDR3 DNA: TGTGCCAGCAGCCCGCAGGATAGCAATCAGCCCCAGCATTTT; CDR3 protein: CASSPQDSNQPQHF
J gene: TRBJ1-6; D gene: .; V gene: TRBV12-5; clone size: .; CDR3 DNA: TGTGCTAGTGCTACAGGTTCATCACCCCTCCACTTT; CDR3 protein: CASATGSSPLHF
J gene: TRBJ2-1; D gene: TRBD2; V gene: TRBV9; clone size: .; CDR3 DNA: TGTGCCAGCAGCGCGACTAGCGGGCGCGTCAATGAGCAGTTCTTC; CDR3 protein: CASSATSGRVNEQFF
J gene: TRBJ2-1; D gene: TRBD1; V gene: TRBV24-1; clone size: .; CDR3 DNA: TGTGCCACCAGTGATTTGAATAAGGACAGGGGCCCTAAAACGGGGAATGAGCAGTTCTTC; CDR3 protein: CATSDLNKDRGPKTGNEQFF
J gene: TRBJ1-2; D gene: TRBD1; V gene: TRBV15; clone size: .; CDR3 DNA: TGTGCCACCAGCGGGACAGGATATGGCTACACCTTC; CDR3 protein: CATSGTGYGYTF
J gene: TRBJ1-6; D gene: .; V gene: TRBV28; clone size: once; CDR3 DNA: TGTGCCAGCACCCCCTTGTCCGGGGTAGGTAATTCACCCCTCCACTTT; CDR3 protein: CASTPLSGVGNSPLHF
J gene: TRBJ1-1; D gene: .; V gene: TRBV5-6; clone size: .; CDR3 DNA: TGTGCCAGCAGCTCCTGGGCAGGGGTGTACACTGAAGCTTTCTTT; CDR3 protein: CASSSWAGVYTEAFF